This T cell receptor beta chain originates from a study of lung T cells in sarcoidosis with Löfgren's syndrome. Study summary: CD4+ T cells build up in sarcoidosis bronchoalveolar lavage fluid. Points from the study as a whole: Shared TRAV12-1 and TRBV2 CDR3 motifs were reported across several patients. The most expanded V genes in Löfgren's patients were reportedly TRAV12-1 and TRBV2.

This clonotype has a count of ten or more. Antigen unknown. CDR1 and CDR2 (germline): DFQATT, SNEGSKA (reference sequence). The length of the CDR3 is 15 residues. V lost 2 bases and J lost 7; bases outside the gene matches: 12. One entry per CDR3 protein, called by TCRdb with MiXCR from the reads. The table has some 20,000 distinct CDR3 sequences, roughly 22% seen once. This TCR was recovered from a human donor with sarcoidosis (Löfgren's syndrome or another form), or a control subject (not recorded which). The source material was CD4+ T cells from PBMCs. This chain connects TRBV20-1 to TRBJ2-7; 9 bases line up with TRBD2. Here the CDR3 reads CSARLLTSGYGEQYF. Here the CDR3 DNA reads TGCAGTGCTAGACTCTTGACTAGCGGTTATGGGGAGCAGTACTTC.